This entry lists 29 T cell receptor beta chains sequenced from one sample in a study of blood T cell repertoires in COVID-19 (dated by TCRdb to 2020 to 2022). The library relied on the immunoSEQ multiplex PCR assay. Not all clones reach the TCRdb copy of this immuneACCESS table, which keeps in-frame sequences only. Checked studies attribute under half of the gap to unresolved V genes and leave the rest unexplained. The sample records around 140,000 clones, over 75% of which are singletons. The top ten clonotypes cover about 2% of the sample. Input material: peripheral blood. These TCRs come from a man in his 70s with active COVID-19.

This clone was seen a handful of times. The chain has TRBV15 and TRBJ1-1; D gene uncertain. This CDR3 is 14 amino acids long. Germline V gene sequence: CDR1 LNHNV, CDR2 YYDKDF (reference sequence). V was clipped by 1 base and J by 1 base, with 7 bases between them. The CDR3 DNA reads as TGTGCCACCAGCAGAGCTAGCTCGAACACTGAAGCTTTCTTT. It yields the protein CATSRASSNTEAFF.

CDR3 coding DNA: TGTGCCAGCAGCCTTAGCGGGACAGAGACCCAGTACTTC. Its translation is CASSLSGTETQYF. The rearrangement joins TRBV6-5 to TRBJ2-5; 8 nucleotides line up with TRBD2. After removal of 6 bases from V and 4 bases from J, the junction contained 4 bases not matched to a gene. Germline CDR1 reads MNHEY; CDR2 reads SVGAGI. CDR3 length: 13 residues.

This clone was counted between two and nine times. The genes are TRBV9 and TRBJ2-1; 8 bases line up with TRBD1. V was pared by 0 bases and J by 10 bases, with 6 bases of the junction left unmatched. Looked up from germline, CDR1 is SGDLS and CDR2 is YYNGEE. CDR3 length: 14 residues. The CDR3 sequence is CASSVGTGGREQFF. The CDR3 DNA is TGTGCCAGCAGCGTAGGAACAGGGGGACGCGAGCAGTTCTTC.

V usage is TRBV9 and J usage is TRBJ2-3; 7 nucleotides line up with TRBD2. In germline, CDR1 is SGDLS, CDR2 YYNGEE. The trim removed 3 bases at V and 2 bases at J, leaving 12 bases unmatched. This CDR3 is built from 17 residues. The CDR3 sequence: CASSAQSSGTYTDTQYF. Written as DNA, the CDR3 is TGTGCCAGCAGCGCCCAGTCGAGCGGGACCTACACAGATACGCAGTATTTT.

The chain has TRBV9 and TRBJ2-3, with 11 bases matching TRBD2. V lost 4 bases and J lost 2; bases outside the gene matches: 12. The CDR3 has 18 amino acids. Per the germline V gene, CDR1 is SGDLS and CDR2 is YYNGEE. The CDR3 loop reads CASSRTSGRGVVTDTQYF. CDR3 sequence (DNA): TGTGCCAGCAGCAGAACTAGCGGGAGAGGGGTGGTCACAGATACGCAGTATTTT.

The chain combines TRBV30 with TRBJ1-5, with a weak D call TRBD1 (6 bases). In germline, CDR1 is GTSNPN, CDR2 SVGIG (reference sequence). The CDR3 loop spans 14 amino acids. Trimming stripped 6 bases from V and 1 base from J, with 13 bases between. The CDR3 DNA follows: TGTGCCTGTAACTCAGGGGTCAGCAATCAGCCCCAGCATTTT. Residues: CACNSGVSNQPQHF.

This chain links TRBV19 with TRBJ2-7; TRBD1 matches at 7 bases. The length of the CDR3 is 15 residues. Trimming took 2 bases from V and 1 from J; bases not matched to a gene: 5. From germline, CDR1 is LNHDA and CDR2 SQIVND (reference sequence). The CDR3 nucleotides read TGTGCCAGTAGTATACGGACAGGACCTTCCTACGAGCAGTACTTC. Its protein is CASSIRTGPSYEQYF.

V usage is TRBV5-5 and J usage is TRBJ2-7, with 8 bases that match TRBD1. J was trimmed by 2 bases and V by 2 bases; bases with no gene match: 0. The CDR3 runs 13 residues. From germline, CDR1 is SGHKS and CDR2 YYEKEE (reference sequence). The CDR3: CASSLQGAYEQYF. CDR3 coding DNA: TGTGCCAGCAGCTTACAGGGGGCCTACGAGCAGTACTTC. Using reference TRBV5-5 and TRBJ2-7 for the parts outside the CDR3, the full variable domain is DAGVTQSPTHLIKTRGQQVTLRCSPISGHKSVSWYQQVLGQGPQFIFQYYEKEERGRGNFPDRFSARQFPNYSSELNVNALLLGDSALYLCASSLQGAYEQYFGPGTRLTVT.

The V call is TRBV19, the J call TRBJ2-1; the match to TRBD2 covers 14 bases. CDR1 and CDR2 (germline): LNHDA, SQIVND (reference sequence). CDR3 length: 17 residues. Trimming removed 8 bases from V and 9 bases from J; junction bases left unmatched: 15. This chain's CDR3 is CASANPAGLAGGVEQFF. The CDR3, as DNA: TGTGCCAGTGCGAACCCCGCTGGACTAGCGGGAGGAGTTGAGCAGTTCTTC.

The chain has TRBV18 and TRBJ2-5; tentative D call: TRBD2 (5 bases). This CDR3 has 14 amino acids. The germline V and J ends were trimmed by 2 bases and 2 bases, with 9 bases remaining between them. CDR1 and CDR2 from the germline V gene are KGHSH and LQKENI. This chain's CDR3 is CASSPLSGQETQYF. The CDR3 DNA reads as TGTGCCAGCTCACCATTGAGCGGACAAGAGACCCAGTACTTC.

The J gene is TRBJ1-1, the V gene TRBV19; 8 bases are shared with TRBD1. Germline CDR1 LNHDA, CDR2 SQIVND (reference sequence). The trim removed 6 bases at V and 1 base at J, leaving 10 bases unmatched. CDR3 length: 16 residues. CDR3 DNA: TGTGCCAGTAGGGTTGGACAGGGCTTTGGGAACACTGAAGCTTTCTTT. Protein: CASRVGQGFGNTEAFF.

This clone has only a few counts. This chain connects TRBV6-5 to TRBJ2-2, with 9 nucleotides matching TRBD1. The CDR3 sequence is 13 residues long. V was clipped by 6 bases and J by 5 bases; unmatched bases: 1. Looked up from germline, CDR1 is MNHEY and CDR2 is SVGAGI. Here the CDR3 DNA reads TGTGCCAGCAGGGGACAGGGAACCGGGGAGCTGTTTTTT. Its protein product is CASRGQGTGELFF.

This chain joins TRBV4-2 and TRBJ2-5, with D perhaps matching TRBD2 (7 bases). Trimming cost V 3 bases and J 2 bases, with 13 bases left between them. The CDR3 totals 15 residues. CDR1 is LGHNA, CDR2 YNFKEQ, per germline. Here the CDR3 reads CASSQGGGGQETQYF. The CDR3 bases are TGTGCCAGCAGCCAGGGGGGGGGCGGGCAAGAGACCCAGTACTTC.

CDR3 protein: CASATRTSAQFF. In DNA, the CDR3 is TGTGCCAGTGCCACCCGGACTAGCGCGCAGTTCTTC. The chain carries TRBV19 and TRBJ2-1, with 9 bases identical to TRBD2. This CDR3 has 12 amino acids. Per germline, CDR1 LNHDA and CDR2 SQIVND (reference sequence). The trim removed 8 bases at V and 12 bases at J, leaving 8 bases unmatched.

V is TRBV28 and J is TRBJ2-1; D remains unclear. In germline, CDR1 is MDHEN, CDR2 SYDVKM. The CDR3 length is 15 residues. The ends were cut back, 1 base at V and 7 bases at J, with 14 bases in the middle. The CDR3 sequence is CASSLLSRIGNEQFF. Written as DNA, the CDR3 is TGTGCCAGCAGTTTATTGTCTAGAATTGGAAATGAGCAGTTCTTC.

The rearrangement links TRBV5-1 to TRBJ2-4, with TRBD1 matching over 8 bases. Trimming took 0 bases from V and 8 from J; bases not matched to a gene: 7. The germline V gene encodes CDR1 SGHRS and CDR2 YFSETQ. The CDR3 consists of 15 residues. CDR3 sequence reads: CASSLAQAGQDIQYF. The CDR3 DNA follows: TGCGCCAGCAGCTTGGCCCAGGCGGGACAGGACATTCAGTACTTC.

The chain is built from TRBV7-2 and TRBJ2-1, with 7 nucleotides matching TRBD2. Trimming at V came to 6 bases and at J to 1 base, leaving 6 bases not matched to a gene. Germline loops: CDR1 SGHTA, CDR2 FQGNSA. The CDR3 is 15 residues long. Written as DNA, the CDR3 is TGTGCCAGCAGGGGAGGGAGCCTTTCCTACAATGAGCAGTTCTTC. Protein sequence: CASRGGSLSYNEQFF.

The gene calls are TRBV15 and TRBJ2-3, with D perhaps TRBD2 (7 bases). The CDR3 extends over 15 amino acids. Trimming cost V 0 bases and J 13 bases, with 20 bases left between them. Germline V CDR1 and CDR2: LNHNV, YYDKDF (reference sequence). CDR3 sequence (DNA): TGTGCCACCAGCAGAGAGGGGGGGGGCCTAGAATTTGAGTATTTT. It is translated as CATSREGGGLEFEYF. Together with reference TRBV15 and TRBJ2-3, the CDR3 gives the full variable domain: DAMVIQNPRYQVTQFGKPVTLSCSQTLNHNVMYWYQQKSSQAPKLLFHYYDKDFNNEADTPDNFQSRRPNTSFCFLDIRSPGLGDTAMYLCATSREGGGLEFEYFGPGTRLTVL.

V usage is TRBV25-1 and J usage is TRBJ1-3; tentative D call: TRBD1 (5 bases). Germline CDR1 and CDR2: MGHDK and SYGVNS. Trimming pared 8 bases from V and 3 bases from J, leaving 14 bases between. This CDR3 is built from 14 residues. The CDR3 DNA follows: TGTGCCAGCCCAACACCGGGGGATGGAAACACCATATATTTT. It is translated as CASPTPGDGNTIYF. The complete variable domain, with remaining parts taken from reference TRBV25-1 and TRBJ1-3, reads EADIYQTPRYLVIGTGKKITLECSQTMGHDKMYWYQQDPGMELHLIHYSYGVNSTEKGDLSSESTVSRIRTEHFPLTLESARPSHTSQYLCASPTPGDGNTIYFGEGSWLTVV.

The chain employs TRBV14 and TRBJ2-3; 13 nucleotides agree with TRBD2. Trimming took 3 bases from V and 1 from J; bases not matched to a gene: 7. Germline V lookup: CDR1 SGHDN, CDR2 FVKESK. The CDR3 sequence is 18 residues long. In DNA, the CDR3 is TGTGCCAGCAGCCATGTGAGGACTAGCGGGAGCGGCACAGATACGCAGTATTTT. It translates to CASSHVRTSGSGTDTQYF.

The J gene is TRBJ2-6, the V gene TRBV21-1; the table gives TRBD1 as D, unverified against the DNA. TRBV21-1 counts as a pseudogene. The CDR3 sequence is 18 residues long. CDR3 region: CASSKGQGVLAGANVLTF. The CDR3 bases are TGTGCCAGCAGCAAAGGACAGGGGGTACTCGCTGGGGCCAACGTCCTGACTTTC.

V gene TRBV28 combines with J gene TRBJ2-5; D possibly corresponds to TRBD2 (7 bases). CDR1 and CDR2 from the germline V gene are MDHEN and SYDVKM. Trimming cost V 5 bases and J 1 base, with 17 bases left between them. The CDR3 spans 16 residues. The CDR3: CASSGPSAGAQETQYF. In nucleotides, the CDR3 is TGTGCCAGCAGTGGCCCCTCGGCGGGGGCCCAAGAGACCCAGTACTTC.

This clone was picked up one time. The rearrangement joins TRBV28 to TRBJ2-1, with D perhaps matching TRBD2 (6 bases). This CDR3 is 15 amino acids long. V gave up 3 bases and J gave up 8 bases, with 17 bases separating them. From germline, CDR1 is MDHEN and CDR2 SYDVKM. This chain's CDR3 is CASSLVRGGSYEQFF. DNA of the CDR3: TGTGCCAGCAGTTTGGTTCGGGGAGGAAGCTATGAGCAGTTCTTC. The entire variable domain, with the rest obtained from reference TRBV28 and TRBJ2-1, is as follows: DVKVTQSSRYLVKRTGEKVFLECVQDMDHENMFWYRQDPGLGLRLIYFSYDVKMKEKGDIPEGYSVSREKKERFSLILESASTNQTSMYLCASSLVRGGSYEQFFGPGTRLTVL.

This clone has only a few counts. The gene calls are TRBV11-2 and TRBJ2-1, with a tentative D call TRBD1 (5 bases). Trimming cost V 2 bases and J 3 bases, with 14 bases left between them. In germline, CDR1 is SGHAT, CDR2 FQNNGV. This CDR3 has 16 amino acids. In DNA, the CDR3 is TGTGCCAGCAGCTTAAGTCGCAGGGTCAACTACAATGAGCAGTTCTTC. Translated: CASSLSRRVNYNEQFF.

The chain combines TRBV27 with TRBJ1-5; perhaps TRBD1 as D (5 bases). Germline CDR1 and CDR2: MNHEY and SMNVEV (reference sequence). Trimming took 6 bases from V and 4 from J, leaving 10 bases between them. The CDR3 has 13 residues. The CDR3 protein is CASRDGGNQPQHF. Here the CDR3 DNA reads TGTGCCAGCAGGGATGGGGGGAATCAGCCCCAGCATTTT.

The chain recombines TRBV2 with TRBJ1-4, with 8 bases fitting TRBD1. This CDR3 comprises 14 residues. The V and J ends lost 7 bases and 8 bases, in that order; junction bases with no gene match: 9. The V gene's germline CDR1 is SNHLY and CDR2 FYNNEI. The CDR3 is CASTSQGAGEKLFF. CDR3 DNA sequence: TGTGCCAGCACTAGTCAGGGGGCTGGAGAAAAACTGTTTTTT. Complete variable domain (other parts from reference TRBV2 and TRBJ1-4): EPEVTQTPSHQVTQMGQEVILRCVPISNHLYFYWYRQILGQKVEFLVSFYNNEISEKSEIFDDQFSVERPDGSNFTLKIRSTKLEDSAMYFCASTSQGAGEKLFFGSGTQLSVL.

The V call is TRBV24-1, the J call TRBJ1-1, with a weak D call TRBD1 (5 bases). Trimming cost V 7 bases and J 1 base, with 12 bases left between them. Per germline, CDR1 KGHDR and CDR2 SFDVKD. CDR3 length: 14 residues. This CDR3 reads CATSATGTNTEAFF. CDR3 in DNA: TGTGCCACCAGCGCAACAGGAACGAACACTGAAGCTTTCTTT.

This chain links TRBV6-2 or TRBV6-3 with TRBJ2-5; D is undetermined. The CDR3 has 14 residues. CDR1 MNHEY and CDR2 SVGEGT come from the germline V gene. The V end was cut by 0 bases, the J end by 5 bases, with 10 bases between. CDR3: CASSYSGLSETQYF. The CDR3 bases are TGTGCCAGCAGTTACTCGGGCTTGTCGGAGACCCAGTACTTC.

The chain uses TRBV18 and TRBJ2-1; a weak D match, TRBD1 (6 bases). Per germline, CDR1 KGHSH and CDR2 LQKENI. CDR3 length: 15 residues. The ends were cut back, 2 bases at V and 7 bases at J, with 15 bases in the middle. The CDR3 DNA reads TGTGCCAGCTCACCAGGTGGGCAGGGGAATAATGAGCAGTTCTTC. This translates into CASSPGGQGNNEQFF.